The clone carrying this T cell receptor beta chain was seen a few times. Its antigen is unknown. The hyperthyroidism patients had all been newly diagnosed, and their disease duration was under 2 months. Their ages ranged from 18 to 65 years. The CDR3 extends over 15 amino acids. With 2 bases clipped from V and 7 bases from J, the junction kept 11 bases outside the gene matches. Per germline, CDR1 DFQATT and CDR2 SNEGSKA (reference sequence). The data are from a study of T cells in Graves' hyperthyroidism and ophthalmopathy. It was RNA transcripts that yielded the amplified TCR beta CDR3 regions. When the TCR CDR3 underwent first-round RT-PCR, the HTBI primer set was used. One entry per CDR3 protein results from TCRdb running MiXCR on the multiplex PCR reads. The table lists 500,000 to 600,000 distinct CDR3 sequences, 16% of them singletons, with 18% in the top ten. General study findings and limits: A median around 6.4 months before onset, the model predicted ophthalmopathy.

Input material: blood. This rearrangement joins TRBV20-1 to TRBJ1-2, with 9 nucleotides matching TRBD1. This receptor was obtained from a woman aged 18 to 35 with Graves' hyperthyroidism. The CDR3 coding sequence is TGCAGTGCTAGAAATACTTGGGGACAGGGAGGTGGCTACACCTTC. Translated: CSARNTWGQGGGYTF.